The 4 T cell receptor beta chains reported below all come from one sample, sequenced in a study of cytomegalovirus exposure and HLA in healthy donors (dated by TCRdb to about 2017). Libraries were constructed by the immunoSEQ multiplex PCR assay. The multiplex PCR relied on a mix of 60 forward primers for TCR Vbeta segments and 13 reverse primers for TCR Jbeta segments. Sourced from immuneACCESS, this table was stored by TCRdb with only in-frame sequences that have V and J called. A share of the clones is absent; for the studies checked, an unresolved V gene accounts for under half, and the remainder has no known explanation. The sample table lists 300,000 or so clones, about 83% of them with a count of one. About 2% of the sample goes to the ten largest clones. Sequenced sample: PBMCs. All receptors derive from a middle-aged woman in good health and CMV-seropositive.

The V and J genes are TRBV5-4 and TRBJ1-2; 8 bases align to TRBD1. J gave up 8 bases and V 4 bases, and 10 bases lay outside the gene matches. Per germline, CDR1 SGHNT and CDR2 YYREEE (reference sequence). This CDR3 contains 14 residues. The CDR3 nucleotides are TGTGCCAGCAGCGAGGACAGGGCCAGAGGCGGCTACACCTTC. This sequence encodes CASSEDRARGGYTF.

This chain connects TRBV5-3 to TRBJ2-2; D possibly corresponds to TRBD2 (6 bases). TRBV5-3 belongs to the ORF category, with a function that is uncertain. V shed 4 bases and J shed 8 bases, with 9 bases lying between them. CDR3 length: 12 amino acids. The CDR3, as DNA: TGTGCCAGAAGCCACGGGAGAGGGGAGCTGTTTTTT. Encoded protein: CARSHGRGELFF.

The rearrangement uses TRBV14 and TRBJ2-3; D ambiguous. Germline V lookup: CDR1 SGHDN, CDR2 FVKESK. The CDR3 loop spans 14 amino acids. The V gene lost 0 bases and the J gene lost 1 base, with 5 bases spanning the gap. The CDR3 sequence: CASSQDYRTDTQYF. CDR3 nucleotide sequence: TGTGCCAGCAGCCAAGACTACCGCACAGATACGCAGTATTTT. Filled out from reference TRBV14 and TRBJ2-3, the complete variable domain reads EAGVTQFPSHSVIEKGQTVTLRCDPISGHDNLYWYRRVMGKEIKFLLHFVKESKQDESGMPNNRFLAERTGGTYSTLKVQPAELEDSGVYFCASSQDYRTDTQYFGPGTRLTVL.

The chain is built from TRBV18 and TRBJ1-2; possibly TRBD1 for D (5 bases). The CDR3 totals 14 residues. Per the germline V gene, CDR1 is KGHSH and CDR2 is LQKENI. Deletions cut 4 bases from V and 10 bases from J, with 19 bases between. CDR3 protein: CASSLAIGGVVYTF. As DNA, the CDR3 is TGTGCCAGCTCACTCGCAATCGGGGGAGTTGTCTACACCTTC.